This T cell receptor (beta chain) was sequenced in a study of radiotherapy plus CTLA-4 blockade in lung cancer. Sequencing used immunoSEQ multiplex PCR; TCRdb keeps in-frame clones, though not all of them. The table lists about 57,000 clones, more than 60% of them singletons. The V gene's germline CDR1 is PRHDT and CDR2 FYEKMQ (reference sequence). Between the trimmed V and J ends, which lost 4 bases and 8 bases, there was a span of 20 bases. CDR3 length: 15 residues. The chain links TRBV13 to TRBJ1-2; possible D gene TRBD1, 6 bases. The sequence derives from a human donor with non-small cell lung cancer who had a complete response to radiotherapy plus ipilimumab. The source was peripheral blood, collected from a patient treated with radiotherapy plus ipilimumab. DNA of the CDR3: TGTGCCAGCAGCTCCCCGCGACAGGTTCGACGCGGCTACACCTTC. It is translated as CASSSPRQVRRGYTF.